This TCR beta chain originates from a study of blood T cell repertoires in COVID-19. Assay: immunoSEQ multiplex PCR; the TCRdb copy retains only in-frame clones and omits some. In the table there are 90,000 to 100,000 clones, around 90% of which are singletons. The CDR3 has 13 amino acids. CDR1 and CDR2 (germline): KGHSY, FQNENV. The germline V and J ends were trimmed by 3 bases and 1 base, with 6 bases remaining between them. The source material was peripheral blood. This sequence was found in a man aged 45-65 years with COVID-19, enrolled during active disease. This chain links TRBV16 with TRBJ1-1; the D is unclear. The CDR3 sequence: CASSQGANTEAFF. The DNA for the CDR3 is TGTGCCAGCAGCCAGGGAGCGAACACTGAAGCTTTCTTT.